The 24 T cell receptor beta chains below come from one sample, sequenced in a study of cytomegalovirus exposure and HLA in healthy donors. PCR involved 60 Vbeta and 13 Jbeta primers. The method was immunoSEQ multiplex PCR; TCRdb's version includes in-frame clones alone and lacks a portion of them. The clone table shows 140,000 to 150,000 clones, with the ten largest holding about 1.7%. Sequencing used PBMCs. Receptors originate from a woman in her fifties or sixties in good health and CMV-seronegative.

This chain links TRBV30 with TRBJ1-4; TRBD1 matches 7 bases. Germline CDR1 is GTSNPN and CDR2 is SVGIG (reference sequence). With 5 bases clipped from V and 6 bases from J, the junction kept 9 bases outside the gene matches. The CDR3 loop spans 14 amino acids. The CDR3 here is CAWGPGQWDEKLFF. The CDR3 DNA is TGTGCCTGGGGGCCGGGACAGTGGGATGAAAAACTGTTTTTT. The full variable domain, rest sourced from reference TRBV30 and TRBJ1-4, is SQTIHQWPATLVQPVGSPLSLECTVEGTSNPNLYWYRQAAGRGLQLLFYSVGIGQISSEVPQNLSASRPQDRQFILSSKKLLLSDSGFYLCAWGPGQWDEKLFFGSGTQLSVL.

The CDR3 loop reads CAISDSGTSGRARGETQYF. CDR3 DNA sequence: TGTGCCATCAGTGATTCCGGGACTAGCGGGAGAGCCCGGGGGGAGACCCAGTACTTC. The chain has TRBV10-3 and TRBJ2-5, with TRBD2 matching over 14 bases. The germline CDR1 and CDR2 sequences are ENHRY and SYGVKD. The CDR3 runs to 19 residues. V lost 3 bases to trimming and J lost 5 bases; unmatched junction nucleotides: 14.

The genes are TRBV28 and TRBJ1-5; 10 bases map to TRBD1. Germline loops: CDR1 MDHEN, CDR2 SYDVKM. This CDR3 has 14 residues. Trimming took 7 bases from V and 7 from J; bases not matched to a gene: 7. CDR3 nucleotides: TGTGCCAGCAACACCGGGACAGGGGTACAGCCCCAGCATTTT. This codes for CASNTGTGVQPQHF.

The CDR3 is CASSPVGGAGGKLFF. In DNA form, the CDR3 reads TGTGCCAGCAGTCCCGTGGGAGGGGCAGGTGGAAAACTGTTTTTT. The gene calls are TRBV2 and TRBJ1-4; D is perhaps TRBD1 (5 bases). CDR3 length equals 15 residues. V was shortened by 5 bases and J by 10 bases, with 20 bases between the two germline ends. In germline, CDR1 is SNHLY, CDR2 FYNNEI.

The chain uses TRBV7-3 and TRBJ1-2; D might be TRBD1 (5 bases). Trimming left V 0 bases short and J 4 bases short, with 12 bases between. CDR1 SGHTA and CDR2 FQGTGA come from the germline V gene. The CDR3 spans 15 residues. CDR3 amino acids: CASSLTGGQGYGYTF. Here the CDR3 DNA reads TGTGCCAGCAGCTTAACGGGTGGGCAGGGCTATGGCTACACCTTC.

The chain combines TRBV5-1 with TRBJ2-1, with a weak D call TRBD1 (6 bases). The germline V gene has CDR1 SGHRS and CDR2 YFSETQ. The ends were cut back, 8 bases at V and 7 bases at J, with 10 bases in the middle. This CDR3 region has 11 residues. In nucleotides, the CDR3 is TGCGCCAGTCAAGGGGGTAATGAGCAGTTCTTC. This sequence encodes CASQGGNEQFF.

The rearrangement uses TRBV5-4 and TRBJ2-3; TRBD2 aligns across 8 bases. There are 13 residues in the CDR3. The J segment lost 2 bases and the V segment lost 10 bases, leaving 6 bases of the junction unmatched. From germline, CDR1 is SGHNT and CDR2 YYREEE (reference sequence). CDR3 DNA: TGTGCCCTAAGCGGGGGTAACACAGATACGCAGTATTTT. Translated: CALSGGNTDTQYF.

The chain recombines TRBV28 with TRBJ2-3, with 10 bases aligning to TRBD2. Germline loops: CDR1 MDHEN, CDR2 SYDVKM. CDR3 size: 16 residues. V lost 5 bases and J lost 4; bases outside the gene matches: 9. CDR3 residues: CASSPLAGERADTQYF. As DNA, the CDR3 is TGTGCCAGCAGTCCCCTAGCGGGAGAGAGGGCAGATACGCAGTATTTT.

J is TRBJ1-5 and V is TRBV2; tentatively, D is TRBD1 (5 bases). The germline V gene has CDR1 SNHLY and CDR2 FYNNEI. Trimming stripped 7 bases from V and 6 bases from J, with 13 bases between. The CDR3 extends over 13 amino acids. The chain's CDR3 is CASKRRDRQPQHF. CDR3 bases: TGTGCCAGCAAACGCAGGGATCGTCAGCCCCAGCATTTT.

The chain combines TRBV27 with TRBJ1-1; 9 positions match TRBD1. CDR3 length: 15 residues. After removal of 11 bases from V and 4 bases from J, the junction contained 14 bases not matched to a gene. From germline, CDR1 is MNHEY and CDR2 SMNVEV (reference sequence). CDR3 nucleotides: TGTGCCGGCAAACCAACGACAGGGGGGAGCACTGAAGCTTTCTTT. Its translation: CAGKPTTGGSTEAFF.

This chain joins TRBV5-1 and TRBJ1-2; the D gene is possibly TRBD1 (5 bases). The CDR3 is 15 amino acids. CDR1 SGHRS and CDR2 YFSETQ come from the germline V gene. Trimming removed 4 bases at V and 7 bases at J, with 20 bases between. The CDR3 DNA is TGCGCCAGCAGCGCCGGGACTTCCTACCCCGGTGGCTACACCTTC. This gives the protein CASSAGTSYPGGYTF.

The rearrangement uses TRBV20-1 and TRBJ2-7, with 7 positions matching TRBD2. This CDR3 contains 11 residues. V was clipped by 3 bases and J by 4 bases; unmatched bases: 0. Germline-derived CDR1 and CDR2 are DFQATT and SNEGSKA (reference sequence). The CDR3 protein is CSARGGYEQYF. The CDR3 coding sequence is TGCAGTGCTAGGGGAGGGTACGAGCAGTACTTC.

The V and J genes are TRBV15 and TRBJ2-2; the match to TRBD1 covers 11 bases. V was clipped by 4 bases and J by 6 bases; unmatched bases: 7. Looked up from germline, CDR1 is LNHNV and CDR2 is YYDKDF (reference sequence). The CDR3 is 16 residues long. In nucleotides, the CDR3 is TGTGCCACCAGCAAGGACAGGGGGCGGGTTGCCGGGGAGCTGTTTTTT. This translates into CATSKDRGRVAGELFF.

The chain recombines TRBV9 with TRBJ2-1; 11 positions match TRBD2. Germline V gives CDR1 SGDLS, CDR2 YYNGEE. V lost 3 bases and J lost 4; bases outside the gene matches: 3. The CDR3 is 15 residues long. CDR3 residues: CASSGSSGGYNEQFF. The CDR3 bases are TGTGCCAGCAGCGGTTCTAGCGGGGGGTACAATGAGCAGTTCTTC.

The CDR3 region has the DNA TGTGCCAGCACGGGTTTAGTTATTACAGGGACTGGCTACACCTTC. Translation: CASTGLVITGTGYTF. This chain joins TRBV7-8 and TRBJ1-2; D is possibly TRBD1 (6 bases). The length of the CDR3 is 15 residues. Germline CDR1 reads SGHVS; CDR2 reads FQNEAQ. V was shortened by 7 bases and J by 7 bases, with 22 bases between the two germline ends. Full variable domain (outside the CDR3, taken from reference TRBV7-8 and TRBJ1-2): GAGVSQSPRYKVAKRGQDVALRCDPISGHVSLFWYQQALGQGPEFLTYFQNEAQLDKSGLPSDRFFAERPEGSVSTLKIQRTQQEDSAVYLCASTGLVITGTGYTFGSGTRLTVV.

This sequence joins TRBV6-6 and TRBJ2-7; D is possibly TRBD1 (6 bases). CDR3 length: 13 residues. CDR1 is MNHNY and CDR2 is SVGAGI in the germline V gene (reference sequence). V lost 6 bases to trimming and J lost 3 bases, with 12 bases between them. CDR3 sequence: CASSQGPLYEQYF. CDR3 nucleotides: TGTGCCAGCAGCCAGGGGCCGCTCTACGAGCAGTACTTC.

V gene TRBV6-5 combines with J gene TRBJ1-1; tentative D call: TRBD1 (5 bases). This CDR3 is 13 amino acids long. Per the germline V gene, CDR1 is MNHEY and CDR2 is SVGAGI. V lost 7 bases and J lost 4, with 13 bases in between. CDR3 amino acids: CASNRGVGTEAFF. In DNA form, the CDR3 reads TGTGCCAGCAATCGGGGGGTTGGCACTGAAGCTTTCTTT.

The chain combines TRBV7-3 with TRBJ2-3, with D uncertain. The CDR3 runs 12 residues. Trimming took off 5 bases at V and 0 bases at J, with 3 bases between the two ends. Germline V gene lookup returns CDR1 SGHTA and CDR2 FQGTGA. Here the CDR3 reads CASSTSTDTQYF. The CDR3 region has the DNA TGTGCCAGCAGCACAAGCACAGATACGCAGTATTTT. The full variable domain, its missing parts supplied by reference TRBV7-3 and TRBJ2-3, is GAGVSQTPSNKVTEKGKYVELRCDPISGHTALYWYRQSLGQGPEFLIYFQGTGAADDSGLPNDRFFAVRPEGSVSTLKIQRTERGDSAVYLCASSTSTDTQYFGPGTRLTVL.

The CDR3 sequence: CASRDSDNPEAFF. The CDR3 nucleotides are TGTGCCAGTCGGGACAGCGATAACCCTGAAGCTTTCTTT. The chain joins TRBV19 to TRBJ1-1; 7 bases are a match to TRBD1. J gave up 6 bases and V 8 bases, and 9 bases lay outside the gene matches. Germline-derived CDR1 and CDR2 are LNHDA and SQIVND (reference sequence). The CDR3 loop spans 13 amino acids.

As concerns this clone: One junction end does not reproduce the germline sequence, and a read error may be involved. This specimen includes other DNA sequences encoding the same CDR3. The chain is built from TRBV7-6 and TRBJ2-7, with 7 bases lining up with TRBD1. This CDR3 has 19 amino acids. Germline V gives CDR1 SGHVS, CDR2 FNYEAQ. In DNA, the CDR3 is TGCGCCAGCAGCTCTCCGACTTTTACAGGGGAGTTGAATGTTGACGAGCAGTACTTC. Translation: CASSSPTFTGELNVDEQYF.

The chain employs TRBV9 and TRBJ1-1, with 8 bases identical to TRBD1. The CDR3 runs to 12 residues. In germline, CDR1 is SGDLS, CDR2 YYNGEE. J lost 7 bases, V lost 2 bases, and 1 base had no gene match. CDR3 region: CASSVDRGEAFF. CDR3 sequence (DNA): TGTGCCAGCAGCGTTGACAGGGGTGAAGCTTTCTTT.

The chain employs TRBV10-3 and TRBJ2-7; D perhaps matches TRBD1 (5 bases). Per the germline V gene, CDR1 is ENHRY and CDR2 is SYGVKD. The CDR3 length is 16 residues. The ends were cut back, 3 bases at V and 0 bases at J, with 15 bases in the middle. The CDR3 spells CAISDLGSGYSYEQYF. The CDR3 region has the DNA TGTGCCATCAGTGATTTGGGTTCAGGGTACTCCTACGAGCAGTACTTC.

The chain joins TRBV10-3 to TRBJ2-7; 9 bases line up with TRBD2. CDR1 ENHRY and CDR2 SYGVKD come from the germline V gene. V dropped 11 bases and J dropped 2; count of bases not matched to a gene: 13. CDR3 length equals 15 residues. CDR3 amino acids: CASWDSGRRTYEQYF. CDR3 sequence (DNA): TGTGCCTCCTGGGATAGCGGGAGACGCACCTACGAGCAGTACTTC.

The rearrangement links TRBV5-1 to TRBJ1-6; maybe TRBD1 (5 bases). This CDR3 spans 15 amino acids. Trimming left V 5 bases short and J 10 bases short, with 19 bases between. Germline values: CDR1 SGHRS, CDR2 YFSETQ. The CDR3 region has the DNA TGCGCCAGCAGGCCCCCGGGAGTAACAGGATCACCCCTCCACTTT. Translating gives CASRPPGVTGSPLHF.